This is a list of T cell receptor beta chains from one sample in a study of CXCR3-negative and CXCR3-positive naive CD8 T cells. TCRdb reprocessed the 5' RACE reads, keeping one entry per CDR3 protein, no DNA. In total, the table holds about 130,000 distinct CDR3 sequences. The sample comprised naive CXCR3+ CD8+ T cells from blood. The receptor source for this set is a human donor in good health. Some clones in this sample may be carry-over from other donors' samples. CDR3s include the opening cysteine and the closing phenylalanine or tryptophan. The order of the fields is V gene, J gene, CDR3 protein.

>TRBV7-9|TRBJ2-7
CASSTNRWDEQYF
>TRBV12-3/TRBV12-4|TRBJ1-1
CASSLWLGTNTEAFF
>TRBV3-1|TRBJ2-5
CASSARLEGQETQYF
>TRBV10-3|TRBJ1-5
CAISESRGMNQPQHF
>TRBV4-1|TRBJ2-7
CASSQGPYEQYF
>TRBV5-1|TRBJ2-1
CASSLELAGFNEQFF
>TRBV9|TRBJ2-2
CASSVEVVDTGELFF
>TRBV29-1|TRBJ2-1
CSVPRPDSYNEQFF
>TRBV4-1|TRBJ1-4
CASSQEGATDEKLFF
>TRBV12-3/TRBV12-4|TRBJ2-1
CASWDSNYNEQFF
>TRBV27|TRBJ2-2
CASSLTRGGTGELFF
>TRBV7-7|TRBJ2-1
CASSLTGRHNEQFF
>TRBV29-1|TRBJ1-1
CSVAPGQDAFF
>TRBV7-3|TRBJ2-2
CASRGSLTGELFF
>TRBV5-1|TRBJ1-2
CASSLEDGGNYGYTF
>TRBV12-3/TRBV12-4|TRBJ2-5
CASTIAGQETQYF
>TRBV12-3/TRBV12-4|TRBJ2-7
CAIQSGYEQYF
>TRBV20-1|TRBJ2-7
CSAWDRGNYEQYF
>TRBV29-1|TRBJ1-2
CSVRTDHYGYTF
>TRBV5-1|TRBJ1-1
CASSSPDLGGSTEAFF
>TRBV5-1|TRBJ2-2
CASSLEYSGELFF
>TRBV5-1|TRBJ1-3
CASSPTDSSGSTIYF
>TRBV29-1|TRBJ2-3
CSVNTMTGPSTDTQYF
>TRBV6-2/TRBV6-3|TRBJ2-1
CASSYGEGPYNEQFF
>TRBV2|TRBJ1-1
CASSDHREGTVILEAFF
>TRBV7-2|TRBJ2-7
CASSPTSSSYEQYF
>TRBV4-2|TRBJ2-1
CASSLIGGGARYNEQFF
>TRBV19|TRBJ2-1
CASSMTSGGPLPYNEQFF
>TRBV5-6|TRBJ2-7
CASSYFYEQYF
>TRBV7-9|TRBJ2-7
CASSPSAGGPSYEQYF
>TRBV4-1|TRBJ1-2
CASSHTTSAYGYTF
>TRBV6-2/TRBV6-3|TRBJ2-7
CASTLSYEQYF
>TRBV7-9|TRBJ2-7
CASSSSGGQQSYEQYF
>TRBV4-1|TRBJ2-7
CASSQDLGQSYEQYF
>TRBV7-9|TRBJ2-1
CASSRGPRDSYNEQFF
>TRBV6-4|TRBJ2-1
CASSSGGANEQFF
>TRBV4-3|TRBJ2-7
CASSQDTSDSYEQYF
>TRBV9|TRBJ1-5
CASSVSGEANQPQHF
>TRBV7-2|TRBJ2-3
CASSPKGRTDTQYF
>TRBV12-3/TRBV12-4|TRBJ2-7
CASSLGSSIFELRWYF
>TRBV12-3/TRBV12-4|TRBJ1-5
CASSFGVSYQPQHF
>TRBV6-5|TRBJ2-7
CASSYQGGQYF
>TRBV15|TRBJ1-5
CATSRESNTGVGNQPQHF
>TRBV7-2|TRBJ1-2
CASRPRQGYGYTF
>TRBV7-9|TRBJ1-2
CASSGVQDGYTF
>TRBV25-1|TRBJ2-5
CASSWGSGQETQYF
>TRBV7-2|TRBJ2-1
CASSLDRTIYSYNEQFF
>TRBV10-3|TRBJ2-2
CAISDQGLGVTGELFF
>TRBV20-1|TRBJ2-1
CSARIPDGNEQFF
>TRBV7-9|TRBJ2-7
CASSFSGSLQDEQYF
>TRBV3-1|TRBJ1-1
CASSQEGLGRQNTEAFF